What follows is one TCR beta chain and its context. This entry belongs to a study of blood T cell repertoires in COVID-19. Across the whole study: Collection of acute and convalescent COVID-19 samples took place in the United States, Italy and Spain. T cells, B-cell-depleted T cells, or PBMCs supplied cDNA or gDNA.

Authors' processing steps: Reference gene primers were amplified, and this amplification served to estimate nucleated cell counts. The repertoire was sequenced with immunoSEQ multiplex PCR; TCRdb's copy has only in-frame clones and lacks some. V and J calls plus clone size are reproduced from that table; the DNA served to infer D and trimming. This table has roughly 400,000 clones, around 87% appearing once. The CDR3 spans 15 residues. The germline V gene encodes CDR1 SEHNR and CDR2 FQNEAQ (reference sequence). The ends lost 5 bases at V and 5 bases at J; junction bases unmatched: 10. Followed over time, Seattle patients had been enrolled while infection was active.

The TCR comes from a woman aged 55-69 years with COVID-19, enrolled during active disease. This chain connects TRBV7-9 to TRBJ2-5; 8 nucleotides match TRBD1. The material sequenced was peripheral blood. In DNA form, the CDR3 reads TGTGCCAGCAGCCCCGCCGGACAGGGTTGGGAGACCCAGTACTTC. Protein: CASSPAGQGWETQYF.